This T cell receptor beta chain was recorded in a study of shared T cell receptors in the human thymus. Libraries were prepared by immunoSEQ multiplex PCR; TCRdb keeps only in-frame clonotypes and omits some of them. The repertoire consists of about 540,000 clones, with around 78% occurring once and the leading ten covering around 0.013%. This clone was detected once. Trimming removed 7 bases from V and 7 bases from J, with 13 bases in between. The CDR3 covers 13 residues. CDR1 and CDR2 (germline): MNHEY, SMNVEV (reference sequence). These same records also appear under a second study, on human thymus T cells. That work contributes: Thymus tissue was removed during corrective cardiac surgery. What appeared biased in thymic and blood repertoires was the usage of V and J genes. Highly overlapping thymic repertoires among unrelated individuals were reported in related research.

The origin of this receptor is a boy in the first two years of life with a congenital heart defect. The chain has TRBV27 and TRBJ2-2, with D possibly matching TRBD1 (6 bases). The specimen sequenced was thymocytes. CDR3 nucleotides: TGTGCCAGCAACAGGGAGAACGGCGGGGAGCTGTTTTTT. Protein: CASNRENGGELFF.